This T cell receptor beta chain was captured by sequencing in a study of T cell repertoires in cytomegalovirus infection. Study context: The study used recently identified HLA-C-restricted and well-studied HLA-B-restricted CMV epitopes. CMV infection and matching HLA type were both indicated by public TCR beta signatures. General study points: Cumulative frequency (of public TCR beta family members) identified carriers of CMV plus the relevant HLA. HLA-C-restricted, CMV-specific TCR beta clonotypes were dominant ex vivo.

This clonotype appeared a few times. The antigen is unknown. The length of the CDR3 is 13 residues. With 5 bases removed from V and 2 bases from J, the gap between germline ends came to 8 bases. Germline loops: CDR1 SGHVS, CDR2 FNYEAQ. TCRdb called the reads again in MiXCR, with one record for every CDR3 protein. The table records some 920,000 distinct CDR3 sequences, approximately 31% of them present only once. The source material was cultured CD8+ T cells from PBMCs, sampled from culture after CMV antigen stimulation. The receptor was isolated from a human donor in good health (CMV status not recorded). Some clones in this sample may be carry-over from other donors' samples. The chain recombines TRBV7-6 with TRBJ2-3; either TRBD1 or TRBD2 may fit D (5 bases each). The CDR3 loop is CASSGGPTDTQYF. The DNA for the CDR3 is TGTGCCAGCAGCGGGGGTCCCACAGATACGCAGTATTTT. The variable domain in full, completed from reference TRBV7-6 and TRBJ2-3, reads GAGVSQSPRYKVTKRGQDVALRCDPISGHVSLYWYRQALGQGPEFLTYFNYEAQQDKSGLPNDRFSAERPEGSISTLTIQRTEQRDSAMYRCASSGGPTDTQYFGPGTRLTVL.